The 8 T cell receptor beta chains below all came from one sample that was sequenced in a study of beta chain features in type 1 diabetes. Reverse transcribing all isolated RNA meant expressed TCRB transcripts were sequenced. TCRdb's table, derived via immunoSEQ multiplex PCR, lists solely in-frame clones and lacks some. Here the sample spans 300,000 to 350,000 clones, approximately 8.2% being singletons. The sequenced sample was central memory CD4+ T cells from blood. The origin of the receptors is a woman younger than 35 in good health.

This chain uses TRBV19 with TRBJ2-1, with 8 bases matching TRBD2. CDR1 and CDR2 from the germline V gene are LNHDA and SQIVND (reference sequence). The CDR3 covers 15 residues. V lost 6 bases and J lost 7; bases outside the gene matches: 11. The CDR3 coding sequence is TGTGCCAGTAGGCAACTAGCGGAAGAGAGGAATGAGCAGTTCTTC. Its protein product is CASRQLAEERNEQFF.

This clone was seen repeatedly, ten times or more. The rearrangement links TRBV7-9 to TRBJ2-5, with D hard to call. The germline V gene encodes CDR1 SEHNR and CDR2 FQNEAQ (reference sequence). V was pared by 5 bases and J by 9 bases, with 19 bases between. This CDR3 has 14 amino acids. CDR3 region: CASSESGPGWPQYF. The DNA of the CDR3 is TGTGCCAGCAGCGAGTCTGGACCAGGATGGCCCCAGTACTTC.

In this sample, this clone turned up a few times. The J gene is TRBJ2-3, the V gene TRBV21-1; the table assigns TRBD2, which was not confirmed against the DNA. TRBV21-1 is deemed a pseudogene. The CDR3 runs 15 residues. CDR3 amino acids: CASSPRREGTDTQYF. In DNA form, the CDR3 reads TGTGCCAGCAGCCCCCGGCGGGAGGGCACAGATACGCAGTATTTT.

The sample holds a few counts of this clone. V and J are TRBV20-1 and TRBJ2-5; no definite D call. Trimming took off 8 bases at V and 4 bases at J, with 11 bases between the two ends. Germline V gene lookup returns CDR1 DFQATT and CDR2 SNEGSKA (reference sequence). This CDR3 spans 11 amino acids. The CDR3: CSPLNRETQYF. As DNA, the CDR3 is TGCAGTCCCTTGAACCGAGAGACCCAGTACTTC.

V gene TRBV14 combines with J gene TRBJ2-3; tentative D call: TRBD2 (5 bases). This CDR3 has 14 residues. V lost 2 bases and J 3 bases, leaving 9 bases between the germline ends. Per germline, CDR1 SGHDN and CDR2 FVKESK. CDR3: CASSQPGETDTQYF. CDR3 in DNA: TGTGCCAGCAGCCAACCCGGGGAGACAGATACGCAGTATTTT. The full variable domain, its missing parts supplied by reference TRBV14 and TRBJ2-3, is EAGVTQFPSHSVIEKGQTVTLRCDPISGHDNLYWYRRVMGKEIKFLLHFVKESKQDESGMPNNRFLAERTGGTYSTLKVQPAELEDSGVYFCASSQPGETDTQYFGPGTRLTVL.

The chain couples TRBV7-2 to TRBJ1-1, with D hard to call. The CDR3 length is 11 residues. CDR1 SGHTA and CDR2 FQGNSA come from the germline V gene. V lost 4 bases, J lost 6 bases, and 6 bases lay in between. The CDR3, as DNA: TGTGCCAGCAGCTCCCAAGCTGAAGCTTTCTTT. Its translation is CASSSQAEAFF.

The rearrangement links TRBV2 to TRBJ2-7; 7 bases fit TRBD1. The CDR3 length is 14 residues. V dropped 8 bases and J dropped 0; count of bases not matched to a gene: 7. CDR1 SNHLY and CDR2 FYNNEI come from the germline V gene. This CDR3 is CASRGGGSSYEQYF. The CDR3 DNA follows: TGTGCCAGCCGAGGGGGCGGAAGCTCCTACGAGCAGTACTTC.

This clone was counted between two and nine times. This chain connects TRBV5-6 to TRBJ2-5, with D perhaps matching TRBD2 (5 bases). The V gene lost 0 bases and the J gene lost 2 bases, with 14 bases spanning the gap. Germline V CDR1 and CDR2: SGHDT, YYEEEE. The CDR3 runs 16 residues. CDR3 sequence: CASSLGLGRSQETQYF. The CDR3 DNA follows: TGTGCCAGCAGCTTGGGACTGGGGAGATCACAAGAGACCCAGTACTTC.